This TCR beta chain is drawn from a study of cytomegalovirus exposure and HLA in healthy donors. The method was immunoSEQ multiplex PCR; TCRdb's version includes in-frame clones alone and lacks a portion of them. This table holds about 400,000 clones, 70% to 90% found once. Regarding the study as a whole: The study labeled roughly 160 TCR beta chains cytomegalovirus-associated. Confirmation in vitro established that three CMV-associated chains were specific for CMV antigens.

This clone turned up a few times. No antigen is known for it. This CDR3 is 14 amino acids long. The germline gives CDR1 MNHNS, CDR2 SASEGT. Trimming took off 1 base at V and 7 bases at J, with 11 bases between the two ends. The donors were members of the validation cohort comprising approximately 110 subjects, separate from the roughly 680-subject first cohort. The sample was PBMCs. The clonotype was recovered from a woman younger than 30 in good health and CMV-seronegative. The chain links TRBV6-1 to TRBJ1-5, with D unresolved. CDR3 region: CASSEVELRQPQHF. Here the CDR3 DNA reads TGTGCCAGCAGTGAAGTAGAACTCCGCCAGCCCCAGCATTTT.